The rows below give T cell receptor beta chains drawn from one sample of a study of identical twins. From the 5' RACE reads, TCRdb called clonotypes with MiXCR, one entry per CDR3 protein. This sample has about 570,000 distinct CDR3 sequences, with around a tenth found just once. In addition, the sample was reused for a study of yellow fever vaccine responses in identical twins.

The specimen was PBMCs. These receptors were collected from a woman aged 18-35 years in good health. The CDR3 runs from the conserved cysteine through the conserved F or W. A D gene is named only where the DNA matches it firmly. Clone size appears in some rows only: once, few, many, or a class for an expanded clone.

J: TRBJ2-7; size: many; D: NA; V: TRBV28; DNA: TGTGCCAGCAGCCCCAGACAGACCTACGAGCAGTACTTC; CDR3: CASSPRQTYEQYF
J: TRBJ1-6; size: NA; D: NA; V: TRBV6-5; DNA: TGTGCCAGCAGTTACTCGTTTGGCGGATACTCACCCCTCCACTTT; CDR3: CASSYSFGGYSPLHF
J: TRBJ2-7; size: few; D: TRBD2; V: TRBV27; DNA: TGTGCCAGCAGTTTTACCGGGACTAGCGGGAGGTACAGGTACGAGCAGTACTTC; CDR3: CASSFTGTSGRYRYEQYF
J: TRBJ2-4; size: NA; D: TRBD1; V: TRBV28; DNA: TGTGCCAGCAGCATACTTCGGGACAGCCAGCTCAAAAACATTCAGTACTTC; CDR3: CASSILRDSQLKNIQYF
J: TRBJ1-5; size: few; D: NA; V: TRBV6-5; DNA: TGTGCCAGCAGTTACGACACTAATCAGCCCCAGCATTTT; CDR3: CASSYDTNQPQHF
J: TRBJ2-7; size: few; D: TRBD1; V: TRBV20-1; DNA: TGCAGTGCCCGCCCGGGACAGGGTAGCTACGAGCAGTACTTC; CDR3: CSARPGQGSYEQYF
J: TRBJ2-5; size: many; D: TRBD1; V: TRBV12-3/TRBV12-4; DNA: TGTGCCAGCAGTTTGACAGGGGGAGAGACCCAGTACTTC; CDR3: CASSLTGGETQYF
J: TRBJ2-7; size: many; D: TRBD2; V: TRBV6-5; DNA: TGTGCCGGACTAGAGGGAGCCTACGAGCAGTACTTC; CDR3: CAGLEGAYEQYF
J: TRBJ2-7; size: few; D: NA; V: TRBV6-2/TRBV6-3; DNA: TGTGCCAGCATCGACTCAGGGAATTCCTACGAGCAGTACTTC; CDR3: CASIDSGNSYEQYF
J: TRBJ1-6; size: NA; D: TRBD1; V: TRBV7-8; DNA: TGTGCCAGCAGCTTAGCTGGGACAGAGAATTCACCCCTCCACTTT; CDR3: CASSLAGTENSPLHF
J: TRBJ1-4; size: many; D: TRBD1; V: TRBV20-1; DNA: TGCAGTGCTAGAGATCTGGCAGGGGGGTTTGAAAAACTGTTTTTT; CDR3: CSARDLAGGFEKLFF
J: TRBJ2-5; size: few; D: NA; V: TRBV3-1; DNA: TGTGCCAGCAGCCTACGAATGGTTGAAGAGACCCAGTACTTC; CDR3: CASSLRMVEETQYF
J: TRBJ2-2; size: many; D: NA; V: TRBV3-1; DNA: TGTGCCAGCAGCCAAGGGGGATCAGTTACCGGGGAGCTGTTTTTT; CDR3: CASSQGGSVTGELFF
J: TRBJ2-3; size: NA; D: NA; V: TRBV10-2; DNA: TGCGCCAGCAGGGGTCTTTACACAGATACGCAGTATTTT; CDR3: CASRGLYTDTQYF
J: TRBJ1-1; size: NA; D: NA; V: TRBV27; DNA: TGTGCCAGCAGCCCCGTACAGGCAGTGAACACTGAAGCTTTCTTT; CDR3: CASSPVQAVNTEAFF
J: TRBJ1-1; size: many; D: NA; V: TRBV6-5; DNA: TGTGCCAGCAGTTACGGGAAGAACACTGAAGCTTTCTTT; CDR3: CASSYGKNTEAFF
J: TRBJ2-5; size: NA; D: NA; V: TRBV6-1; DNA: TGTGCCAGCACCCCTAGGGGGGGGCTTCAAGAGACCCAGTACTTC; CDR3: CASTPRGGLQETQYF